This record looks at one TCR beta chain sequence and its context. The antigen remains undetermined. The PCR used 60 Vbeta and 13 Jbeta primers. TCRdb keeps only in-frame clones here, not all; method: immunoSEQ multiplex PCR. Among more than 130,000 clones, 73% were seen once, and the ten largest hold around an eighth. This record belongs to a study of cytomegalovirus exposure and HLA in healthy donors. Study-level points and caveats: In a later analysis, TCR beta V- and J-gene trimming showed a link to a missense DCLRE1C variant.

The CDR3 loop spans 14 amino acids. CDR1 is SEHNR, CDR2 FQNEAQ, per germline (reference sequence). V gave up 5 bases and J gave up 2 bases, with 13 bases separating them. Sequencing input: PBMCs. The V and J genes are TRBV7-9 and TRBJ2-7; weak D call: TRBD2 (5 bases). The clonotype originates from a human donor in good health. The CDR3 bases are TGTGCCAGCAGCCCCCAGAGGACTGCCTACGAGCAGTACTTC. Its translation: CASSPQRTAYEQYF.